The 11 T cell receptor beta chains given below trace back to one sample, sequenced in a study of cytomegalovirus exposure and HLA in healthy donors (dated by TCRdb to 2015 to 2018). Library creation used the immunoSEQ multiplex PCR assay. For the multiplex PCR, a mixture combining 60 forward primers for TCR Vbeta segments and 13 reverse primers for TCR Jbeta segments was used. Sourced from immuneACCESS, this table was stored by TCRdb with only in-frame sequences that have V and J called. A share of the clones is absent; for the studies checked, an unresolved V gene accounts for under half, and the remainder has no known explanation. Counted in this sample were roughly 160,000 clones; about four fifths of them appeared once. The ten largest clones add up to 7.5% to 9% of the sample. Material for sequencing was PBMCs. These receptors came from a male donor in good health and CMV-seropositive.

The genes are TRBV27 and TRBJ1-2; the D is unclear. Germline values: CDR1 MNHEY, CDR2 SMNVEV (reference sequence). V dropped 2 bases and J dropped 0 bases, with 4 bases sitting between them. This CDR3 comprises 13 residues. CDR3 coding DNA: TGTGCCAGCAGTTTAGGCCCTAACTATGGCTACACCTTC. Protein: CASSLGPNYGYTF.

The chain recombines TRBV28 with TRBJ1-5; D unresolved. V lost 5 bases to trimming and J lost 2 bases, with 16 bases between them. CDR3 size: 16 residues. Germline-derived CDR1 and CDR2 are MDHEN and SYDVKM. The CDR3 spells CASSPPVVRGNQPQHF. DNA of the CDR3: TGTGCCAGCAGTCCACCGGTGGTTCGGGGCAATCAGCCCCAGCATTTT.

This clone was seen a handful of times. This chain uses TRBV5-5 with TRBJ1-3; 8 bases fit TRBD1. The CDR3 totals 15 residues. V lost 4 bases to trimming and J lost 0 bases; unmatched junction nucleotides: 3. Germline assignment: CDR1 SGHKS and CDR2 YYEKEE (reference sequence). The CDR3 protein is CASSHDRGSGNTIYF. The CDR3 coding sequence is TGTGCCAGCAGCCACGACAGGGGCTCTGGAAACACCATATATTTT.

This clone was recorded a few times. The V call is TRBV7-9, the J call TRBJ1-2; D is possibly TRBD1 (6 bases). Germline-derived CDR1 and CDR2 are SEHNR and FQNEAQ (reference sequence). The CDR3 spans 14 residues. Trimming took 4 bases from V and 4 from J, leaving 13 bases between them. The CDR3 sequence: CASSSGGGRYGYTF. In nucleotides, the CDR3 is TGTGCCAGCAGCTCCGGGGGGGGGCGCTATGGCTACACCTTC.

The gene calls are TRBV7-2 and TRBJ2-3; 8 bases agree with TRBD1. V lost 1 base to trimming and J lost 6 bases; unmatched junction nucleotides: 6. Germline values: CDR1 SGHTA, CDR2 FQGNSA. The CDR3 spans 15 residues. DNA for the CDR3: TGTGCCAGCAGCTTAGATCGGCAGGGGGCGGATACGCAGTATTTT. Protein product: CASSLDRQGADTQYF.

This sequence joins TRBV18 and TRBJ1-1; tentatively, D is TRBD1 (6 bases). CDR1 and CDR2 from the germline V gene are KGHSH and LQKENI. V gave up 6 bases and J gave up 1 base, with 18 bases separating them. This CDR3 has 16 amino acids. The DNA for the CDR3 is TGTGCCAGCTCGTACCAGTTAGAAGGGGGGAACACTGAAGCTTTCTTT. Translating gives CASSYQLEGGNTEAFF.

CDR3 nucleotide sequence: TGTGCCAGCAGTGAATCTGGCGGGGAGGGCGAAAAACTGTTTTTT. This gives the protein CASSESGGEGEKLFF. The J gene is TRBJ1-4, the V gene TRBV25-1; D ambiguous. Germline V lookup: CDR1 MGHDK, CDR2 SYGVNS. This CDR3 contains 15 residues. Deletions cut 1 base from V and 8 bases from J, with 14 bases between.

The CDR3 protein is CAISEGGVDEQFF. CDR3 DNA: TGTGCCATTTCAGAGGGCGGGGTGGATGAGCAGTTCTTC. The V call is TRBV11-2, the J call TRBJ2-1; D might be TRBD2 (6 bases). CDR1 is SGHAT, CDR2 FQNNGV, per germline. CDR3 length: 13 amino acids. Trimming removed 10 bases from V and 8 bases from J, with 18 bases in between.

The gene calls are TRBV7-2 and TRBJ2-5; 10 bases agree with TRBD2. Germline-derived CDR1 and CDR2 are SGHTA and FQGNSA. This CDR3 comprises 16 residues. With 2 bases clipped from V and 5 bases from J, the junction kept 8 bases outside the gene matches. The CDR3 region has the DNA TGTGCCAGCAGCTTAAATCCTAGCGGGGGCGGTGAGACCCAGTACTTC. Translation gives CASSLNPSGGGETQYF.

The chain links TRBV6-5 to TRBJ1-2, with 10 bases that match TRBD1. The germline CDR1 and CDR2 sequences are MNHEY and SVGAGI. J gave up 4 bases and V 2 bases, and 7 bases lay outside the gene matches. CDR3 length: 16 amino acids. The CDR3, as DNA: TGTGCCAGCAGTTACCTAAGGACAGGGGGAAGCTATGGCTACACCTTC. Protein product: CASSYLRTGGSYGYTF.

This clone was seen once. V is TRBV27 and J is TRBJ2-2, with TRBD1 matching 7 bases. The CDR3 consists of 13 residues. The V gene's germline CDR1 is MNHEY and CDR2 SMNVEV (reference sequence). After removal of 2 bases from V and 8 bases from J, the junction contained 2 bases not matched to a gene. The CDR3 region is CASSLETGGELFF. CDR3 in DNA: TGTGCCAGCAGTTTAGAGACAGGGGGGGAGCTGTTTTTT.